The present TCR beta chain was sequenced within a study of T cell changes during pregnancy in multiple sclerosis. V was pared by 1 base and J by 4 bases, with 9 bases between. This CDR3 has 14 residues. CDR1 is SGHAT, CDR2 FQNNGV, per germline. Libraries were prepared by immunoSEQ multiplex PCR; TCRdb keeps only in-frame clonotypes and omits some of them. The table has 30,000 to 45,000 clones, 92% seen once. The rearrangement uses TRBV11-2 and TRBJ2-3; maybe TRBD2 (5 bases). The sequence was obtained from a female donor with multiple sclerosis, enrolled in a pregnancy study. The sequencing here drew on CD8+ T cells from peripheral blood mononuclear cells, taken before pregnancy. The CDR3 loop is CASSLGRAADTQYF. In nucleotides, the CDR3 is TGTGCCAGCAGCTTAGGACGAGCGGCAGATACGCAGTATTTT.